The 16 T cell receptor beta chains in this list originate from one sample, sequenced in a study of blood T cells in healthy people across ages (dated by TCRdb to about 2015). Library preparation used 5' RACE. The reads were generated on an Illumina HiSeq 2500. A second PCR of roughly 7 to 11 cycles was run with a J-beta primer mix and a sample-barcoded 5' primer. TCRdb reprocessing: public reads trimmed at Q25 with fastp, clones called with MiXCR, in-frame beta chains kept. Every distinct CDR3 protein forms one entry, paired with its most common genes and DNA. This sample is represented by fewer than 650,000 distinct CDR3 sequences; about 25% of them were singletons. The ten largest clonotypes hold approximately 3.5% of the sample. This sample also belongs to another study, concerning T cells of mothers and their children.

The sequencing input was blood. All receptors come from a boy aged 2 to 10 in good health.

The table lists this clonotype with many counts. The chain uses TRBV5-1 and TRBJ1-2; 7 bases are shared with TRBD1. The CDR3 is 12 residues long. Trimming cost V 3 bases and J 8 bases; bases outside gene matches: 4. From germline, CDR1 is SGHRS and CDR2 YFSETQ. Written as DNA, the CDR3 is TGCGCCAGCAGCTGGGACAGTGGCGGCTACACCTTC. It yields the protein CASSWDSGGYTF.

CDR3 DNA sequence: TGTGCCAGCAGTTATGGGACTAGCGGAAGGGAGACCCAGTACTTC. It translates to CASSYGTSGRETQYF. This chain connects TRBV6-2 or TRBV6-3 to TRBJ2-1; TRBD2 agrees at 11 bases. The end of the DNA is better explained by TRBJ2-5, so the J call may be wrong. Germline CDR1 reads MNHEY; CDR2 reads SVGEGT. The CDR3 runs to 15 residues.

The V call is TRBV6-6, the J call TRBJ2-5; D is undetermined. The J call could be wrong; TRBJ2-1 is a better fit for the DNA end. Germline V CDR1 and CDR2: MNHNY, SVGAGI (reference sequence). This CDR3 has 12 amino acids. DNA of the CDR3: TGTGCCAGCAGTTACGAGGTTCATGAGCAGTTCTTC. It translates to CASSYEVHEQFF.

Details on this clonotype: One end of the junction fails to match germline, which may point to a read error. The chain couples TRBV2 to TRBJ2-1, with D unresolved. Germline CDR1 and CDR2: SNHLY and FYNNEI. CDR3 length equals 10 residues. CDR3 loop: CASIYNEQLF. In DNA, the CDR3 is TGTGCCAGCATATACAATGAGCAGCTCTTC.

This clonotype was seen more than once but under ten times. The chain links TRBV20-1 to TRBJ2-2; possible D gene TRBD1, 5 bases. The CDR3 length is 12 residues. The germline CDR1 and CDR2 sequences are DFQATT and SNEGSKA (reference sequence). V was pared by 3 bases and J by 5 bases, with 7 bases between. Here the CDR3 DNA reads TGCAGTGCTAGTACAGGAACCGGGGAGCTGTTTTTT. The encoded protein is CSASTGTGELFF.

This sequence joins TRBV12-3 or TRBV12-4 and TRBJ2-4; D is possibly TRBD1 or TRBD2 (6 bases each). The CDR3 sequence is 16 residues long. V lost 0 bases and J 1 base, leaving 10 bases between the germline ends. The DNA of the CDR3 is TGTGCCAGCAGTTTAGCAGGGGGGAGTGCCAAAAACATTCAGTACTTC. It specifies CASSLAGGSAKNIQYF.

This clonotype showed up just a few times. The chain links TRBV3-1 to TRBJ2-5; 7 nucleotides line up with TRBD2. The tail of the sequence fits TRBJ2-7 better, so the J call may be wrong. Germline V gene lookup returns CDR1 LGHDT and CDR2 YNNKEL (reference sequence). CDR3 length: 13 amino acids. The CDR3 bases are TGTGCCAGCAGCCAAGGGACTAGAGACGAGCAGTACTTC. Amino acid sequence: CASSQGTRDEQYF.

This clonotype has just a few counts. This chain uses TRBV6-5 with TRBJ2-2, with 9 bases that match TRBD2. Germline CDR1 and CDR2: MNHEY and SVGAGI. The CDR3 totals 15 residues. J lost 6 bases, V lost 10 bases, and 12 bases had no gene match. CDR3 sequence: CATAVVSGSPGELFF. CDR3 in DNA: TGTGCCACCGCAGTTGTTAGCGGGAGCCCCGGGGAGCTGTTTTTT.

V is TRBV13 and J is TRBJ2-7; the match to TRBD2 covers 8 bases. The DNA end is more similar to TRBJ2-1, so the J call may be wrong. CDR1 and CDR2 from the germline V gene are PRHDT and FYEKMQ (reference sequence). The CDR3 runs 15 residues. The chain's CDR3 is CASSPTSDGFNEQFF. In DNA, the CDR3 is TGTGCCAGCAGCCCGACTAGCGATGGCTTCAATGAGCAGTTCTTC.

This clonotype occurred a few times. This rearrangement joins TRBV2 to TRBJ2-3, with 13 nucleotides matching TRBD2. The length of the CDR3 is 15 residues. V was pared by 8 bases and J by 6 bases, with 8 bases of the junction left unmatched. Germline CDR1 SNHLY, CDR2 FYNNEI. CDR3 DNA sequence: TGTGCCAGCCATCGACTAGCGGGGGGCCCGGATACGCAGTATTTT. Protein: CASHRLAGGPDTQYF.

This chain joins TRBV18 and TRBJ1-1, with TRBD1 as a possible D gene (5 bases). V gave up 2 bases and J gave up 4 bases, with 11 bases separating them. Germline lookup yields CDR1 KGHSH and CDR2 LQKENI. The CDR3 contains 14 residues. The CDR3 DNA sequence: TGTGCCAGCTCACCAGTCGCAGGGACCACTGAAGCTTTCTTT. The encoded protein is CASSPVAGTTEAFF.

This chain links TRBV7-9 with TRBJ1-1; unclear D gene. The CDR3 is 12 residues long. The V gene lost 3 bases and the J gene lost 5 bases, with 7 bases spanning the gap. CDR1 and CDR2 (germline): SEHNR, FQNEAQ (reference sequence). The CDR3 DNA reads as TGTGCCAGCAGCTTGGGGAGTACTGAAGCTTTCTTT. This codes for CASSLGSTEAFF.

The rearrangement links TRBV27 to TRBJ2-3; the match to TRBD1 covers 10 bases. The CDR3 extends over 14 amino acids. The ends lost 3 bases at V and 5 bases at J; junction bases unmatched: 2. CDR1 MNHEY and CDR2 SMNVEV come from the germline V gene (reference sequence). The CDR3 DNA reads TGTGCCAGCAGTTTGGACAGGGGGGAAGATACGCAGTATTTT. Protein product: CASSLDRGEDTQYF.

This clonotype was counted between two and nine times. J is TRBJ2-5 and V is TRBV12-3 or TRBV12-4; 10 bases line up with TRBD2. The CDR3 totals 15 residues. V shed 5 bases and J 3 bases; nucleotides not matched to a gene: 6. The DNA for the CDR3 is TGTGCCAGCAGTCGTAGCGGGGGGCCCGAAGAGACCCAGTACTTC. It translates to CASSRSGGPEETQYF.

CDR3 protein: CASSTDRESSPLHF. The CDR3 nucleotides read TGTGCCAGTAGTACCGACAGGGAGTCCTCACCCCTCCACTTT. The chain employs TRBV19 and TRBJ1-6, with TRBD1 matching over 7 bases. The CDR3 covers 14 residues. V dropped 4 bases and J dropped 10; count of bases not matched to a gene: 7. CDR1 and CDR2 (germline): LNHDA, SQIVND (reference sequence).

The chain is built from TRBV6-5 and TRBJ2-7; 8 nucleotides agree with TRBD1. The ends lost 6 bases at V and 3 bases at J; junction bases unmatched: 7. The CDR3 is 14 amino acids. Germline CDR1 is MNHEY and CDR2 is SVGAGI. CDR3 sequence (DNA): TGTGCCAGCAGGAAAGGACAGGGTAACTACGAGCAGTACTTC. Residues: CASRKGQGNYEQYF.